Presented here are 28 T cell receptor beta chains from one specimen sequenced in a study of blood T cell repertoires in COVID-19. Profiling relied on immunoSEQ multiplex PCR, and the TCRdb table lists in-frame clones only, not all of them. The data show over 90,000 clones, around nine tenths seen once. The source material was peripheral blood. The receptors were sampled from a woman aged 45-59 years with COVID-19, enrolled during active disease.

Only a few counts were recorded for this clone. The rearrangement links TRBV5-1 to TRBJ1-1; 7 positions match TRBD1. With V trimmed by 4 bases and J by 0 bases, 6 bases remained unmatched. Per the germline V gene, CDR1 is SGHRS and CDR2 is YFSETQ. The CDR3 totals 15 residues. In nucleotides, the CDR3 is TGCGCCAGCAGCACCGGACAGGCCTTGAACACTGAAGCTTTCTTT. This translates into CASSTGQALNTEAFF.

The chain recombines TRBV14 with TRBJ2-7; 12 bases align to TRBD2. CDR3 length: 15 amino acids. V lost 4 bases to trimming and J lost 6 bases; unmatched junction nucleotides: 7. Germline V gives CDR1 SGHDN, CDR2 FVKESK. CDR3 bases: TGTGCCAGCAGCCTAAGGACTAGCGGGGACCCCGAGCAGTACTTC. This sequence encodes CASSLRTSGDPEQYF.

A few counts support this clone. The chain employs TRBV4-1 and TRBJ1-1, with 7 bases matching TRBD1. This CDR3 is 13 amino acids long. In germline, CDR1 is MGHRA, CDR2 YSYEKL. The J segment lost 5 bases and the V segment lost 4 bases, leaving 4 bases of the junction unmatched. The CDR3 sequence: CASSRGTATEAFF. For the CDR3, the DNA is TGCGCCAGCAGCCGGGGGACAGCGACTGAAGCTTTCTTT.

CDR3 nucleotides: TGTGCCAGCTCACCACCGGGAGGTTATAGCAATCAGCCCCAGCATTTT. Translating gives CASSPPGGYSNQPQHF. The rearrangement joins TRBV18 to TRBJ1-5; D gene uncertain. Deletions cut 0 bases from V and 0 bases from J, with 9 bases between. The CDR3 is 16 amino acids. Per germline, CDR1 KGHSH and CDR2 LQKENI.

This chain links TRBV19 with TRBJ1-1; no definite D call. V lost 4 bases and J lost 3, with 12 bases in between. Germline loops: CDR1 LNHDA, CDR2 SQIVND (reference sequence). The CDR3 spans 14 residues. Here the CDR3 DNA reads TGTGCCAGTAGTAGACGGAGGAAGGACACTGAAGCTTTCTTT. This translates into CASSRRRKDTEAFF.

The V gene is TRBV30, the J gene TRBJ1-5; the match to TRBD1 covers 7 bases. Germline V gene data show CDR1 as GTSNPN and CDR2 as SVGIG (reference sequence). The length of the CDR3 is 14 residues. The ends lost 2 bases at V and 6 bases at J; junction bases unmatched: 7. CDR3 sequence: CAWSSRQGGQPQHF. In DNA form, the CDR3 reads TGTGCCTGGAGTTCTCGACAGGGCGGTCAGCCCCAGCATTTT.

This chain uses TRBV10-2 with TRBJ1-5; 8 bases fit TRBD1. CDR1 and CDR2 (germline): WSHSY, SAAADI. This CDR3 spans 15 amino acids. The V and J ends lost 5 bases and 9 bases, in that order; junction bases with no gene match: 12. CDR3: CASSSQGVLKGPQHF. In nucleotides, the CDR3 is TGCGCCAGCAGTTCACAGGGGGTCCTTAAGGGGCCCCAGCATTTT.

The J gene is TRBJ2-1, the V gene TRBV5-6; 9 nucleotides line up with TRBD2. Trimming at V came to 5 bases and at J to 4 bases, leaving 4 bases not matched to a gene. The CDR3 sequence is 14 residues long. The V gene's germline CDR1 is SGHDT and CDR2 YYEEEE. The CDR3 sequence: CASRNLAGYNEQFF. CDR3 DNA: TGTGCCAGCAGAAATCTAGCGGGGTACAATGAGCAGTTCTTC.

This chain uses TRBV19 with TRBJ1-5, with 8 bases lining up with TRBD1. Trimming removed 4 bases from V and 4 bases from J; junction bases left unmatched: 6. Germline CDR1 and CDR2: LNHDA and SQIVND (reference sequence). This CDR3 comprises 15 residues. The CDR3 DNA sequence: TGTGCCAGTAGTACAATCCAGGGGGCTAATCAGCCCCAGCATTTT. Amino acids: CASSTIQGANQPQHF.

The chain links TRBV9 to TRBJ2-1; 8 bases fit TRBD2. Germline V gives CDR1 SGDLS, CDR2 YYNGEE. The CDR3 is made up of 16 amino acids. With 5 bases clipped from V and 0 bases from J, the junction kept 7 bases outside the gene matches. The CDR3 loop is CASRTGTRISYNEQFF. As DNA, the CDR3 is TGTGCCAGCAGAACCGGGACTAGGATCTCCTACAATGAGCAGTTCTTC.

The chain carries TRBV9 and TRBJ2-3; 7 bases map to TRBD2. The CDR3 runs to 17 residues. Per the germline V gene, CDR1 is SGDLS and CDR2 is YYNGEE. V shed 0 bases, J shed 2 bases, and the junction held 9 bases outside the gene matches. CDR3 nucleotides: TGTGCCAGCAGCGTAGAGGGAGCGGGGCGATCCACAGATACGCAGTATTTT. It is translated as CASSVEGAGRSTDTQYF.

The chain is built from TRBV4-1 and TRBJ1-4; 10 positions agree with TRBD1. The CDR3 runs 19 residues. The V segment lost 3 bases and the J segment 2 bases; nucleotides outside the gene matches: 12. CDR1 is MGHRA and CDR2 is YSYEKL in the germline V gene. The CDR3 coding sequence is TGCGCCAGCAGCCACCCGGGACAGGGGAAAACTGAGACTAATGAAAAACTGTTTTTT. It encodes CASSHPGQGKTETNEKLFF.

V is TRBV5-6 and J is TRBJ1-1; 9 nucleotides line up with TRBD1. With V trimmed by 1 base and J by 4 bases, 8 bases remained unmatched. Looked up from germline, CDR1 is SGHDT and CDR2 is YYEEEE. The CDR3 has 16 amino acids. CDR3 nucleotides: TGTGCCAGCAGCTTGAGGACCGGGACAGGGACCACTGAAGCTTTCTTT. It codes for CASSLRTGTGTTEAFF.

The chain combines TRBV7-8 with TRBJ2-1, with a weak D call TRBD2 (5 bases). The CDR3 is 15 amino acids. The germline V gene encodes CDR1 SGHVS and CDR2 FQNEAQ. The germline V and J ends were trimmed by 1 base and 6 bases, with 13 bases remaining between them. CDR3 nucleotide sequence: TGTGCCAGCAGCTTAGGGATCGGGGAAGGCAATGAGCAGTTCTTC. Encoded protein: CASSLGIGEGNEQFF.

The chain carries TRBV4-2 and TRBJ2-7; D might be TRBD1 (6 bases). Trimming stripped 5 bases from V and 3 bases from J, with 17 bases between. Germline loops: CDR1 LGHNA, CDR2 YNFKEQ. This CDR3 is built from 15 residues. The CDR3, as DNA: TGTGCCAGCAGCTTGGACAGCCCAGGGGTCTACGAGCAGTACTTC. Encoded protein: CASSLDSPGVYEQYF.

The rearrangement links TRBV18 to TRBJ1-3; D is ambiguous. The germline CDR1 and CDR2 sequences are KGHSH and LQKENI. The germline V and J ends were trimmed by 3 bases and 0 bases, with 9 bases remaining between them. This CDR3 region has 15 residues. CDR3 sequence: CASSPVRYSGNTIYF. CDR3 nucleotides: TGTGCCAGCTCACCGGTACGCTACTCTGGAAACACCATATATTTT.

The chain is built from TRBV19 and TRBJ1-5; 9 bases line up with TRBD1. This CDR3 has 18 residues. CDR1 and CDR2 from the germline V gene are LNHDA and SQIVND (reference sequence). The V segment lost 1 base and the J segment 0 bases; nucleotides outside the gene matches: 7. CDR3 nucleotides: TGTGCCAGTAGTATAGGGGAAGGGACAGGGCTTAGCAATCAGCCCCAGCATTTT. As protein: CASSIGEGTGLSNQPQHF.

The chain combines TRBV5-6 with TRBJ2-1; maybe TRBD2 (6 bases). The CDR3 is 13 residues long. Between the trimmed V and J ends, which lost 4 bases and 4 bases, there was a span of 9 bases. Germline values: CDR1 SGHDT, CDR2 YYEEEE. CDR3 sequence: CASSTGGYNEQFF. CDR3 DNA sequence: TGTGCCAGCAGCACCGGGGGTTACAATGAGCAGTTCTTC.

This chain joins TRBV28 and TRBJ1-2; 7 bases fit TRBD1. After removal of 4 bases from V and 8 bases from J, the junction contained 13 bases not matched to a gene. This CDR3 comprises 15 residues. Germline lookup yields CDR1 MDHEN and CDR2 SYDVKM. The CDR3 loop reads CASSYFIKGAGGYTF. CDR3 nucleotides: TGTGCCAGCAGTTACTTCATTAAGGGGGCCGGGGGCTACACCTTC.

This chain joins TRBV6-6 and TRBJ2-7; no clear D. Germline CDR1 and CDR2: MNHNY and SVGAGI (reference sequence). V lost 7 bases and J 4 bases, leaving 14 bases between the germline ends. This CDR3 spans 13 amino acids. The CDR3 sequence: CASNPTARYEQYF. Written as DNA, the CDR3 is TGTGCCAGCAACCCAACCGCCAGGTACGAGCAGTACTTC.

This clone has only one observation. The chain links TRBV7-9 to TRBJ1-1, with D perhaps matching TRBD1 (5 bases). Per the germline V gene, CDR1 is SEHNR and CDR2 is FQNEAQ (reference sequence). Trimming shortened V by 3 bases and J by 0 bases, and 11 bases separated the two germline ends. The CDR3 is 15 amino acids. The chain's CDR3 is CASSFLRGMNTEAFF. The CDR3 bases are TGTGCCAGCAGCTTTTTAAGGGGAATGAACACTGAAGCTTTCTTT.

CDR3 bases: TGTGCCACCTCAAGAGGGCAGCCTAATTCACCCCTCCACTTT. The encoded protein is CATSRGQPNSPLHF. The chain has TRBV24-1 and TRBJ1-6, with D uncertain. V lost 9 bases, J lost 6 bases, and 14 bases lay in between. The CDR3 has 14 residues. The germline V gene has CDR1 KGHDR and CDR2 SFDVKD.

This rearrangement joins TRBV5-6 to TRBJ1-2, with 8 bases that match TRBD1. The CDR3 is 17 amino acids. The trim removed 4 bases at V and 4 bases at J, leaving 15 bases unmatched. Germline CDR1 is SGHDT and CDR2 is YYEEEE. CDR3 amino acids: CASSGGTGVSFVYGYTF. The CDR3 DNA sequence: TGTGCCAGCAGCGGCGGGACAGGCGTATCCTTTGTCTATGGCTACACCTTC.

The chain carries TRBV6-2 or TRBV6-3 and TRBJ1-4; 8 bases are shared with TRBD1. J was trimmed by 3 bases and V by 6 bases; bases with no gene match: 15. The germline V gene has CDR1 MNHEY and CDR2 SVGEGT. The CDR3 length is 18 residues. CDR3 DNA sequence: TGTGCCAGCAGCCGTGGTATGGGCCGACAGGGGCCTAATGAAAAACTGTTTTTT. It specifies CASSRGMGRQGPNEKLFF.

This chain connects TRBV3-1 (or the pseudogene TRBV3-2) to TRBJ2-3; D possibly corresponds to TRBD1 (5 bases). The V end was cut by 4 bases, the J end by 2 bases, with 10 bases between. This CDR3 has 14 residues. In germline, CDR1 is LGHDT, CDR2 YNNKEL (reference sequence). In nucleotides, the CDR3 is TGTGCCAGCAGCCCGAGACAGCCCACAGATACGCAGTATTTT. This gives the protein CASSPRQPTDTQYF.

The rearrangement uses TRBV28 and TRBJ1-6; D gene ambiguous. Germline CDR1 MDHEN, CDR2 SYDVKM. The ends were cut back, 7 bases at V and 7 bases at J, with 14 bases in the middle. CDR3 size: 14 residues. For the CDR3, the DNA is TGTGCCAGCACCGTAAAGCTTACGAATTCACCCCTCCACTTT. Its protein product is CASTVKLTNSPLHF.

The CDR3 region is CASSQERAGVTGELFF. Here the CDR3 DNA reads TGTGCCAGCAGCCAAGAAAGGGCGGGGGTCACCGGGGAGCTGTTTTTT. The genes are TRBV14 and TRBJ2-2; 7 nucleotides line up with TRBD2. Germline values: CDR1 SGHDN, CDR2 FVKESK. The CDR3 has 16 amino acids. Trimming removed 0 bases from V and 4 bases from J; junction bases left unmatched: 5.

The CDR3 sequence is CASSRTSGIEQYF. DNA for the CDR3: TGTGCCAGCAGCAGGACTAGCGGGATCGAGCAGTACTTC. The chain employs TRBV11-2 and TRBJ2-7; TRBD2 agrees at 12 bases. Germline V gives CDR1 SGHAT, CDR2 FQNNGV. This CDR3 has 13 amino acids. Trimming at V came to 5 bases and at J to 6 bases, leaving 2 bases not matched to a gene.